This is a list of T cell receptor beta chains from one sample in a study of cytomegalovirus exposure and HLA in healthy donors. The data were produced by immunoSEQ multiplex PCR, yet TCRdb's version contains in-frame clones alone and is incomplete. This table holds approximately 150,000 clones, roughly nine tenths found once. The specimen was PBMCs. The receptors shown here come from a man in his late teens or twenties in good health and CMV-seronegative. Both conserved end residues are part of each CDR3. D genes are given only for firm matches. A row's size may be missing; if present it is once, few, many or a size class.

j_gene,d_gene,v_gene,len,abundance,CDR3aa,CDR3nt
TRBJ2-1,-,TRBV9,13,-,CASSVDSYNEQFF,TGTGCCAGCAGCGTAGACAGCTACAATGAGCAGTTCTTC
TRBJ2-1,TRBD1,TRBV28,13,-,CASSLSGTGEQFF,TGTGCCAGCAGTTTGTCGGGGACAGGGGAGCAGTTCTTC
TRBJ1-4,-,TRBV7-2,12,few,CASSSSRDLLFF,TGTGCCAGCAGCAGTAGCCGGGATCTACTGTTTTTT
TRBJ2-1,TRBD2,TRBV6-5,15,once,CASNEGLAVYNEQFF,TGTGCCAGCAACGAGGGACTAGCGGTATACAATGAGCAGTTCTTC
TRBJ2-2,TRBD1,TRBV6-5,15,-,CASRPDRARTGELFF,TGTGCCAGCAGACCCGACAGGGCGCGCACCGGGGAGCTGTTTTTT
TRBJ2-2,-,TRBV14,14,-,CASSQARLGGELFF,TGTGCCAGCAGCCAAGCGCGACTGGGCGGGGAGCTGTTTTTT
TRBJ1-6,-,TRBV19,16,-,CASSIERQDLNSPLHF,TGTGCCAGTAGTATAGAAAGACAGGACCTTAATTCACCCCTCCACTTT
TRBJ2-2,-,TRBV5-8,15,-,CASSSGDGNTGELFF,TGTGCCAGCAGCTCGGGGGACGGTAACACCGGGGAGCTGTTTTTT
TRBJ1-2,TRBD1,TRBV30,14,-,CAWSRRGHGYGYTF,TGTGCCTGGAGTCGGAGGGGGCACGGCTATGGCTACACCTTC
TRBJ1-1,-,TRBV7-6,14,-,CASSLGGSGREAFF,TGTGCCAGCAGCTTAGGCGGCAGTGGGAGGGAGGCTTTCTTT
TRBJ2-7,-,TRBV5-5,12,-,CASRPDTYEQYF,TGTGCCAGCAGACCCGACACCTACGAGCAGTACTTC
TRBJ1-1,-,TRBV6-5,13,-,CASSYNRYTEAFF,TGTGCCAGCAGTTACAACAGATACACTGAAGCTTTCTTT
TRBJ2-3,-,TRBV10-3,16,-,CAGAGEGGGLTDTQYF,TGTGCCGGAGCGGGTGAGGGCGGCGGCCTCACAGATACGCAGTATTTT
TRBJ1-2,-,TRBV5-1,14,-,CASSLDGGPYGYTF,TGCGCCAGCAGCTTGGATGGGGGCCCCTATGGCTACACCTTC
TRBJ2-6,-,TRBV6-4,15,-,CASRSTASGANVLTF,TGTGCCAGCAGATCGACAGCCTCTGGGGCCAACGTCCTGACTTTC
TRBJ1-4,-,TRBV7-9,13,-,CASSLVINEKLFF,TGTGCCAGCAGCTTAGTAATTAATGAAAAACTGTTTTTT
TRBJ1-6,TRBD1,TRBV5-1,15,once,CASSLAGQGRSPLHF,TGCGCCAGCAGCTTGGCGGGACAGGGAAGATCACCCCTCCACTTT
TRBJ1-1,TRBD1,TRBV2,14,-,CASSDSGGYWKAFF,TGTGCCAGCAGTGACTCAGGGGGATACTGGAAAGCTTTCTTT